One and the same sample provided the 4 T cell receptor beta chains below, sequenced in a study of blood T cell repertoires in COVID-19 (dated by TCRdb to 2020 to 2021). Receptor libraries were prepared by the immunoSEQ multiplex PCR assay. This immuneACCESS table, as held by TCRdb, lists in-frame sequences with V and J called but not all clones. Of the missing ones, under half trace to an unresolved V gene in checked studies; the others have no known cause. This sample is represented by roughly 100,000 clones; around 88% of them were singletons. 7.5% to 10% of the sample is held by the ten biggest clonotypes. Sample: peripheral blood. The receptors here all came from an older woman with acute or convalescent COVID-19.

CDR3 sequence reads: CASSGPTGADTQYF. The CDR3 nucleotides are TGTGCCAGCAGTGGCCCCACAGGGGCAGATACGCAGTATTTT. The chain carries TRBV25-1 and TRBJ2-3, with 7 bases fitting TRBD1. This CDR3 is 14 amino acids long. The germline V gene encodes CDR1 MGHDK and CDR2 SYGVNS. Trimming cost V 4 bases and J 4 bases; bases outside gene matches: 5.

The chain has TRBV6-5 and TRBJ2-3; D is undetermined. There are 13 residues in the CDR3. The germline V gene has CDR1 MNHEY and CDR2 SVGAGI. Trimming removed 2 bases at V and 6 bases at J, with 9 bases between. CDR3 DNA sequence: TGTGCCAGCAGTTACGGGCGTGGGGATACGCAGTATTTT. Protein: CASSYGRGDTQYF.

The chain has TRBV24-1 and TRBJ2-1, with D possibly TRBD2 on 5 matching bases. V dropped 3 bases and J dropped 4 bases, with 18 bases sitting between them. The germline V gene encodes CDR1 KGHDR and CDR2 SFDVKD. CDR3 length: 17 amino acids. CDR3 loop: CATSDTDSSLRYNEQFF. The DNA for the CDR3 is TGTGCCACCAGTGATACGGACTCCTCATTACGATACAATGAGCAGTTCTTC.

The V and J genes are TRBV9 and TRBJ2-3; TRBD1 might be the D (6 bases). There are 15 residues in the CDR3. Trimming shortened V by 0 bases and J by 2 bases, and 10 bases separated the two germline ends. Germline CDR1 reads SGDLS; CDR2 reads YYNGEE. For the CDR3, the DNA is TGTGCCAGCAGCGTAGCAGGGGATCCCACAGATACGCAGTATTTT. This translates into CASSVAGDPTDTQYF.